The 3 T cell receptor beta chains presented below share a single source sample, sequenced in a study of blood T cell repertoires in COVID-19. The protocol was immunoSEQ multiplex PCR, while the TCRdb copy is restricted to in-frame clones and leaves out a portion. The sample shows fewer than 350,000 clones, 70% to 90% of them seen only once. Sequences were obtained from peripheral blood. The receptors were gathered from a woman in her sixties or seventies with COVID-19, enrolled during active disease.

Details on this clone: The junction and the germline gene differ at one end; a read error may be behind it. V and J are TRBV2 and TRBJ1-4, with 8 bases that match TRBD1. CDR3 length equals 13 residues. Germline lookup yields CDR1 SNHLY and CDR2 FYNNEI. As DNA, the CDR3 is TGTGCCAGCAGGGGCAGGGGGCCGAAAGACGGGGTTTTT. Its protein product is CASRGRGPKDGVF. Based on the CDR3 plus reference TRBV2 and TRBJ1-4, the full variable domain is EPEVTQTPSHQVTQMGQEVILRCVPISNHLYFYWYRQILGQKVEFLVSFYNNEISEKSEIFDDQFSVERPDGSNFTLKIRSTKLEDSAMYFCASRGRGPKDGVFGSGTQLSVL.

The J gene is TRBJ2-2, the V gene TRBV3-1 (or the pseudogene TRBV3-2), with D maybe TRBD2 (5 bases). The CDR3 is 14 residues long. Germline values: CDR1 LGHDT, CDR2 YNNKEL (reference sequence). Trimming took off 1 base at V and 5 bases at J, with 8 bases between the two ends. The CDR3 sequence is CASSQGGSTGELFF. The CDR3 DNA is TGTGCCAGCAGCCAAGGTGGGAGTACCGGGGAGCTGTTTTTT.

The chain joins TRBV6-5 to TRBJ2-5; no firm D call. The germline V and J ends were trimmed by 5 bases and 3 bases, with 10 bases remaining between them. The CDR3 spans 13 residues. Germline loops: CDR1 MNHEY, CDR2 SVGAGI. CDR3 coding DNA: TGTGCCAGCAGTCCCTACAGAGAAGAGACCCAGTACTTC. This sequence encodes CASSPYREETQYF.